These 26 T cell receptor beta chains were all obtained from the same sample, sequenced in a study of OX40 agonist ivuxolimab in advanced cancers. The table came from immunoSEQ multiplex PCR; TCRdb's copy has only in-frame clones and leaves some out. The data contain fewer than 100,000 clones, approximately 83% of them singletons. The sample was CD4+ or CD8+ T cells sorted from blood, taken in a trial of the OX40 agonist ivuxolimab. These receptors were taken from an adult with an advanced solid tumor such as melanoma, head and neck, liver or kidney cancer.

This clone was counted a single time. V and J are TRBV5-4 and TRBJ2-2, with 7 positions matching TRBD1. The trim removed 4 bases at V and 3 bases at J, leaving 3 bases unmatched. The germline V gene has CDR1 SGHNT and CDR2 YYREEE (reference sequence). The CDR3 is 14 amino acids. The CDR3 nucleotides are TGTGCCAGCAGCGTCGGACAGGACACCGGGGAGCTGTTTTTT. Residues: CASSVGQDTGELFF.

This chain uses TRBV27 with TRBJ1-6; D may be TRBD1 (6 bases). V was clipped by 4 bases and J by 8 bases, with 12 bases between them. The CDR3 totals 14 residues. Per the germline V gene, CDR1 is MNHEY and CDR2 is SMNVEV (reference sequence). DNA of the CDR3: TGTGCCAGCAGTTCAAGGACAGCCGATTCACCCCTCCACTTT. Residues: CASSSRTADSPLHF.

The chain has TRBV30 and TRBJ1-2; the match to TRBD1 covers 7 bases. The CDR3 is made up of 15 amino acids. CDR1 GTSNPN and CDR2 SVGIG come from the germline V gene (reference sequence). Trimming at V came to 4 bases and at J to 6 bases, leaving 14 bases not matched to a gene. In nucleotides, the CDR3 is TGTGCCTGGACCCACGGGACAGCCAACAAGGATGGCTACACCTTC. Translating gives CAWTHGTANKDGYTF.

This clone was seen a handful of times. The chain joins TRBV5-4 to TRBJ1-2; weak D call: TRBD1 (6 bases). The CDR3 runs to 15 residues. The germline V gene has CDR1 SGHNT and CDR2 YYREEE (reference sequence). The ends were cut back, 2 bases at V and 6 bases at J, with 17 bases in the middle. The CDR3, as DNA: TGTGCCAGCAGCTTCCCCGCGGGGGGCGGAGATGGCTACACCTTC. Residues: CASSFPAGGGDGYTF.

This clone was recorded a few times. In the same sample, other DNA sequences code for this CDR3. The genes are TRBV27 and TRBJ2-7, with 8 bases identical to TRBD1. Germline V gene data show CDR1 as MNHEY and CDR2 as SMNVEV (reference sequence). Trimming removed 6 bases from V and 2 bases from J; junction bases left unmatched: 3. The CDR3 runs to 13 residues. The CDR3 nucleotides read TGTGCCAGCAGGGGGACAGGTACCTACGAGCAGTACTTC. Translation: CASRGTGTYEQYF.

This chain uses TRBV7-2 with TRBJ2-5, with a weak D call TRBD2 (6 bases). The CDR3 sequence is 15 residues long. V gave up 5 bases and J gave up 5 bases, with 18 bases separating them. Germline V CDR1 and CDR2: SGHTA, FQGNSA. CDR3 region: CASSIVVGGEETQYF. The CDR3 DNA reads as TGTGCCAGCAGCATTGTGGTGGGCGGGGAGGAGACCCAGTACTTC.

The chain employs TRBV7-6 and TRBJ2-7; weak D call: TRBD2 (5 bases). Germline lookup yields CDR1 SGHVS and CDR2 FNYEAQ. Trimming shortened V by 4 bases and J by 4 bases, and 17 bases separated the two germline ends. This CDR3 has 15 amino acids. The CDR3 DNA reads as TGTGCCAGCAGCTCAAGCGGAGCTTCAAAGTACGAGCAGTACTTC. Translated, it gives CASSSSGASKYEQYF.

V usage is TRBV11-2 and J usage is TRBJ2-5; tentatively, D is TRBD1 or TRBD2 (7 bases each). Trimming cost V 7 bases and J 1 base, with 16 bases left between them. Germline V gives CDR1 SGHAT, CDR2 FQNNGV. The CDR3 extends over 15 amino acids. The CDR3 DNA follows: TGTGCCAGCAACCAGGCAGGGGGGGGCCAAGAGACCCAGTACTTC. Its translation is CASNQAGGGQETQYF.

In its sample, this clone was seen a few times. This chain uses TRBV9 with TRBJ1-1; 7 positions agree with TRBD1. Per the germline V gene, CDR1 is SGDLS and CDR2 is YYNGEE. V was pared by 4 bases and J by 0 bases, with 6 bases of the junction left unmatched. The CDR3 covers 15 residues. CDR3 residues: CASSLQGQLNTEAFF. Written as DNA, the CDR3 is TGTGCCAGCAGCTTACAGGGGCAATTGAACACTGAAGCTTTCTTT.

The CDR3 is CASSFSEGQGFQYF. The CDR3 nucleotides read TGTGCCAGCAGCTTCTCGGAGGGACAGGGTTTCCAGTACTTC. This chain joins TRBV11-1 and TRBJ2-5, with 9 bases matching TRBD1. The trim removed 3 bases at V and 10 bases at J, leaving 9 bases unmatched. The germline V gene has CDR1 SGHAT and CDR2 FQDESV (reference sequence). This CDR3 region has 14 residues.

The count of this clone is one. The gene calls are TRBV5-1 and TRBJ2-7; TRBD2 is a possible D gene (6 bases). The germline gives CDR1 SGHRS, CDR2 YFSETQ. The length of the CDR3 is 13 residues. With 7 bases removed from V and 4 bases from J, the gap between germline ends came to 15 bases. This chain's CDR3 is CASRREATYEQYF. The CDR3 nucleotides are TGCGCCAGCCGGCGGGAAGCGACGTACGAGCAGTACTTC.

In its sample, this clone was seen a few times. The chain has TRBV27 and TRBJ1-2; the match to TRBD1 covers 9 bases. From germline, CDR1 is MNHEY and CDR2 SMNVEV (reference sequence). CDR3 length: 14 amino acids. V dropped 8 bases and J dropped 8; count of bases not matched to a gene: 12. CDR3 sequence (DNA): TGTGCCAGCGGTACACTACAGGGGGCTGGGGGCTACACCTTC. Translated, it gives CASGTLQGAGGYTF.

The V gene is TRBV5-4, the J gene TRBJ2-3; 7 nucleotides line up with TRBD2. The CDR3 is 16 residues long. With 0 bases clipped from V and 3 bases from J, the junction kept 7 bases outside the gene matches. Germline CDR1 SGHNT, CDR2 YYREEE (reference sequence). In nucleotides, the CDR3 is TGTGCCAGCAGCTTGGTGGGGAGGGGAACAACAGATACGCAGTATTTT. This sequence encodes CASSLVGRGTTDTQYF.

The V gene is TRBV29-1, the J gene TRBJ1-5; D remains ambiguous. The V end was cut by 7 bases, the J end by 5 bases, with 9 bases between. Germline CDR1 and CDR2: SQVTM and ANQGSEA. This CDR3 is 11 amino acids long. The CDR3 region has the DNA TGCAGCGACGTAGTAGATCAGCCCCAGCATTTT. Its protein product is CSDVVDQPQHF.

The V and J genes are TRBV2 and TRBJ2-5; D gene uncertain. The V gene lost 5 bases and the J gene lost 2 bases, with 9 bases spanning the gap. Germline assignment: CDR1 SNHLY and CDR2 FYNNEI. This CDR3 is built from 13 residues. CDR3 in DNA: TGTGCCAGCAGTCAGGAGATACAAGAGACCCAGTACTTC. Residues: CASSQEIQETQYF.

V and J are TRBV28 and TRBJ1-2; D remains unclear. The CDR3 loop spans 11 amino acids. Deletions cut 3 bases from V and 8 bases from J, with 7 bases between. Germline CDR1 is MDHEN and CDR2 is SYDVKM. This chain's CDR3 is CASSFFLGYTF. The DNA of the CDR3 is TGTGCCAGCAGTTTTTTCCTGGGCTACACCTTC.

V gene TRBV5-1 combines with J gene TRBJ2-1, with a possible D match to TRBD2 (6 bases). The CDR3 is made up of 15 amino acids. V lost 4 bases, J lost 3 bases, and 14 bases lay in between. Germline V lookup: CDR1 SGHRS, CDR2 YFSETQ. CDR3 protein: CASSAGLVGYNEQFF. The CDR3 DNA reads as TGCGCCAGCAGCGCGGGACTGGTGGGCTACAATGAGCAGTTCTTC.

The chain couples TRBV4-2 to TRBJ2-2, with 10 nucleotides matching TRBD2. V lost 0 bases and J lost 9; bases outside the gene matches: 13. Per the germline V gene, CDR1 is LGHNA and CDR2 is YNFKEQ. The CDR3 runs 18 residues. The CDR3 reads CASSQDQEGAGGSRELFF. The CDR3 nucleotides read TGTGCCAGCAGCCAAGATCAGGAGGGAGCGGGGGGGTCTCGGGAGCTGTTTTTT.

CDR3 in amino acids: CASSSQPSGNNNEQFF. The DNA of the CDR3 is TGCGCCAGCAGCTCCCAGCCTAGCGGGAACAACAATGAGCAGTTCTTC. V gene TRBV5-1 combines with J gene TRBJ2-1; 9 nucleotides line up with TRBD2. The germline V gene has CDR1 SGHRS and CDR2 YFSETQ. The CDR3 runs 16 residues. J gave up 5 bases and V 3 bases, and 9 bases lay outside the gene matches.

This sequence joins TRBV18 and TRBJ2-3, with TRBD1 as a possible D gene (6 bases). Germline CDR1 KGHSH, CDR2 LQKENI. The V gene lost 10 bases and the J gene lost 4 bases, with 15 bases spanning the gap. CDR3 length equals 13 residues. This CDR3 reads CATAEGGSDTQYF. CDR3 coding DNA: TGTGCCACCGCAGAAGGGGGTTCAGATACGCAGTATTTT.

The rearrangement joins TRBV6-5 to TRBJ2-3; tentatively, D is TRBD2 (7 bases). The length of the CDR3 is 14 residues. Germline V gene data show CDR1 as MNHEY and CDR2 as SVGAGI. V gave up 6 bases and J gave up 7 bases, with 17 bases separating them. CDR3: CASRPGGSRYTQYF. CDR3 DNA sequence: TGTGCCAGCAGGCCGGGGGGCTCTCGATATACGCAGTATTTT.

The chain is built from TRBV27 and TRBJ2-2; no firm D call. V was clipped by 1 base and J by 0 bases, with 3 bases between them. The germline CDR1 and CDR2 sequences are MNHEY and SMNVEV (reference sequence). This CDR3 has 14 amino acids. The CDR3 sequence is CASSLWSNTGELFF. The CDR3 DNA reads as TGTGCCAGCAGTTTATGGTCGAACACCGGGGAGCTGTTTTTT.

This clone appeared once. The chain couples TRBV9 to TRBJ2-3; TRBD2 agrees at 11 bases. CDR3 length equals 16 residues. Per the germline V gene, CDR1 is SGDLS and CDR2 is YYNGEE. J gave up 8 bases and V 1 base, and 9 bases lay outside the gene matches. The CDR3 sequence is CASSVSSSGGHGTQYF. The CDR3 DNA follows: TGTGCCAGCAGCGTAAGTTCTAGCGGGGGGCATGGTACGCAGTATTTT.

V gene TRBV14 combines with J gene TRBJ2-3; the D is unclear. The germline gives CDR1 SGHDN, CDR2 FVKESK. V dropped 4 bases and J dropped 7 bases, with 9 bases sitting between them. CDR3 length: 12 residues. This CDR3 is CASSLSGNTQYF. CDR3 nucleotide sequence: TGTGCCAGCAGCCTATCTGGGAATACGCAGTATTTT.

The rearrangement joins TRBV7-9 to TRBJ1-2; 7 bases are a match to TRBD1. The CDR3 is made up of 17 amino acids. Germline CDR1 and CDR2: SEHNR and FQNEAQ (reference sequence). V was clipped by 0 bases and J by 1 base; unmatched bases: 8. In DNA, the CDR3 is TGTGCCAGCAGCTTAGCGCGGGGGGACAGAGTTAACTATGGCTACACCTTC. It yields the protein CASSLARGDRVNYGYTF.

This clone was counted a single time. The J gene is TRBJ1-3, the V gene TRBV6-1; 9 positions match TRBD1. This CDR3 has 16 residues. Germline V gene lookup returns CDR1 MNHNS and CDR2 SASEGT. The V segment lost 3 bases and the J segment 2 bases; nucleotides outside the gene matches: 5. The CDR3 loop reads CASSETGGLTGNTIYF. As DNA, the CDR3 is TGTGCCAGCAGTGAGACAGGGGGGCTAACTGGAAACACCATATATTTT.